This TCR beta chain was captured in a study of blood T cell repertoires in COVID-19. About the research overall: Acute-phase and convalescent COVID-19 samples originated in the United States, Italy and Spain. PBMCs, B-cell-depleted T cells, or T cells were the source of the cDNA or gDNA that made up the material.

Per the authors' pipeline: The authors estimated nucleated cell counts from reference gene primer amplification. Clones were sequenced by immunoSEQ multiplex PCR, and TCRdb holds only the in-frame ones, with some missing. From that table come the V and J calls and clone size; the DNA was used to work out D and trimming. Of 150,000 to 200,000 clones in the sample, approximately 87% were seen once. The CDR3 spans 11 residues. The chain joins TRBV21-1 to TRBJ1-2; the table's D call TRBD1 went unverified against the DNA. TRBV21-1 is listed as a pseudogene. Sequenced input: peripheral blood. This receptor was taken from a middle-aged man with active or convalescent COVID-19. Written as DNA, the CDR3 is TGTGCTGAAACAGCTACCTATGGCTACACCTTC. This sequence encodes CAETATYGYTF.